The T cell receptor (beta chain) under discussion was sequenced for a study of T cell responses to AZD1222 COVID-19 vaccine (dated by TCRdb to the early 2020s). As for the study more broadly: AZD1222 recipients whose second dose came at about 4 weeks and those whose second dose came at about 12 weeks were combined into one group, since spike-specific TCR depth and breadth did not differ between the two schedules. TCR sequencing was performed for roughly 250 trial participants, of whom about 200 were given two doses of AZD1222 and around 25 were given two doses of MenACWY control vaccine. Trial participants were enrolled by age into 18-55, 56-69 and 70-plus year subgroups, with around 150, 28 and 57 TCR-sequenced participants respectively.

Notes on this clone: Its cognate antigen has yet to be identified. Qualities for individual bases were not recorded, and no much larger clone is one base off.

The CDR3 regions of human TCRbeta chains were subjected to immunosequencing. On the study's bioinformatics: TCRs in the repertoires were compared against a reference library of SARS-CoV-2-specific TCRs that had been generated with the MIRA antigen-specificity platform. Breadth was defined as the fraction of unique TCRs that were SARS-CoV-2-associated, and depth was defined as the fraction of total T cells that were SARS-CoV-2-associated. Using the MIRA data, each spike-specific TCR was assigned both to the spike region to which the TCR was reactive and to a CD4 or CD8 class. Log10-transformed breadth and depth values were compared by one-way ANOVA with Sidak's multiple comparisons tests. The table was pulled from immuneACCESS by TCRdb, which kept in-frame rearrangements only. Such tables lose some clones; where checked, under half of the loss comes from unresolved V genes, and the rest has no known cause. V and J calls plus clone size are reproduced from that table; the DNA served to infer D and trimming. The sample includes 120,000 to 150,000 clones, with 70% to 90% observed a single time. The ten largest clones represent around 2.1% of the sample.

Explained via the paper, the time point label denotes: baseline before first vaccination. Vaccinee samples were obtained from the UK trials COV001 and COV002, which included a single-blind randomized controlled phase 2/3 trial of AZD1222 (ChAdOx1 nCoV-19) in healthy adults. Trial participant PBMC samples were collected at day 0 and day 28 after the second dose for TCRbeta chain sequencing. General findings and caveats noted by the study authors: Because no day 14 peak-response samples were available, repertoires were characterized only after the peak T cell response. Reportedly, almost half of the unique spike-specific TCRs recognized epitopes lying outside the regions that are mutated in the B.1.351 and B.1.1.7 variants. Participants were mostly white British and included more females than males, and it was suggested by the authors that clonal diversity may have been underestimated. Conclusions about previously exposed vaccinees were limited because only a handful of AZD1222 recipients were SARS-CoV-2 seropositive at baseline. After two AZD1222 doses, both the breadth and the depth of spike-specific TCRs were significantly higher than at day 0 and than in MenACWY recipients. The 56-69-year group was small, and its depth increase did not reach significance, likely because of low power. The whole spike protein was spanned by vaccine-associated CD4 TCRs, and dominant responses were seen in regions 160-218 and 743-854.

The receptor was isolated from an adult in good health. The source was peripheral blood, collected on day 0 of AZD1222 vaccination.

The nucleotide sequence is TGTGCCAGCAGCGTAGGAAGCCTAAGGACTGGAAACACCATATATTTT. It translates to CASSVGSLRTGNTIYF. The sequence links TRBV9 to TRBJ1-3; the D gene is not confidently resolved. CDR1 and CDR2, per the germline V gene, are SGDLS and YYNGEE. The trim is 0 bases for V and 2 bases for J, with a gap of 12 bases between the germline ends. The CDR3 runs 16 amino acids, cysteine and phenylalanine included. Here the CDR3 DNA is all that survives: 48 bases in frame from base 1. Here the CDR3 is joined to the reference TRBV9 and TRBJ1-3 genes, and the full variable domain is: DSGVTQTPKHLITATGQRVTLRCSPRSGDLSVYWYQQSLDQGLQFLIQYYNGEERAKGNILERFSAQQFPDLHSELNLSSLELGDSALYFCASSVGSLRTGNTIYFGEGSWLTVV.